The rows below give T cell receptor beta chains drawn from one sample of a study of blood T cell repertoires in COVID-19. Libraries were prepared by immunoSEQ multiplex PCR; TCRdb keeps only in-frame clonotypes and omits some of them. Seen here are roughly 38,000 clones, about 88% observed once, and the top ten hold more than 15%. The sample consisted of peripheral blood. The receptors were sampled from a man aged 50-59 years in a cohort sampled during active COVID-19. The CDR3 runs from the conserved cysteine through the conserved F or W. A D gene is named only where the DNA matches it firmly. Part of the rows lack a size; the others show once, few, many or a class for expanded clones.

j_call | v_call | d_call | clone_size | cdr3_nt | cdr3_aa
TRBJ1-1 | TRBV10-2 | TRBD1 | once | TGCGCCACCCTAACGGACAGGATAAACACTGAAGCTTTCTTT | CATLTDRINTEAFF
TRBJ2-4 | TRBV6-2/TRBV6-3 | - | - | TGTGCCAGCAGCCCCGGGTTTTTTATTCAGTACTTC | CASSPGFFIQYF
TRBJ2-3 | TRBV19 | - | - | TGTGCCAGTGGTTGGGGGGCGCAGTATTTT | CASGWGAQYF
TRBJ2-1 | TRBV5-6 | TRBD1 | - | TGTGCCAGCAGCCGACAGGGGGGTGCCTACAATGAGCAGTTCTTC | CASSRQGGAYNEQFF
TRBJ2-1 | TRBV3-1/TRBV3-2 | TRBD2 | - | TGTGCCAGCAGCCATGGATTAGCGGGAGGGAATGAGCAGTTCTTC | CASSHGLAGGNEQFF
TRBJ2-5 | TRBV18 | TRBD2 | - | TGTGCCAGCTCACTCGTAGCTAGCGGGAGATATCAAGAGACCCAGTACTTC | CASSLVASGRYQETQYF
TRBJ1-2 | TRBV29-1 | TRBD1 | - | TGCAGCGTTGAGACAGGGGAAGCTAACTATGGCTACACCTTC | CSVETGEANYGYTF
TRBJ2-5 | TRBV6-2/TRBV6-3 | - | once | TGTGCCAGCAGCCTGGACTATTACCAAGAGACCCAGTACTTC | CASSLDYYQETQYF
TRBJ1-1 | TRBV15 | - | once | TGTGCCACCAGCAGAGATCCCGGGTCTTATCAGCGTGAAGCTTTCTTT | CATSRDPGSYQREAFF
TRBJ2-5 | TRBV5-4 | TRBD1 | - | TGTGCCAGCAGCTCGGGACAGCCCCAGACCCAGTACTTC | CASSSGQPQTQYF
TRBJ2-5 | TRBV5-5 | - | once | TGTGCCAGCAGCCACACAGGGCGAACCCAAGAGACCCAGTACTTC | CASSHTGRTQETQYF
TRBJ2-2 | TRBV5-1 | TRBD1 | - | TGCGCCAGCAGCCTCGGACAGGGGGACCTGAGCACCGGGGAGCTGTTTTTT | CASSLGQGDLSTGELFF
TRBJ2-5 | TRBV7-2 | - | - | TGTGCCAGCAGCTTAGACCTCCGAGGAGAGACCCAGTACTTC | CASSLDLRGETQYF
TRBJ2-1 | TRBV6-5 | - | - | TGTGCCAGCAGTTACTCGCTACTGAGCAACTACAATGAGCAGTTCTTC | CASSYSLLSNYNEQFF
TRBJ2-1 | TRBV19 | TRBD2 | - | TGTGCCAGTATCGGGCTAGCGGGAGGCGATAACTCCTACAATGAGCAGTTCTTC | CASIGLAGGDNSYNEQFF
TRBJ1-3 | TRBV9 | TRBD1 | - | TGTGCCAGCAGCTCCGCCGGACAGGGGGCGGGAAACACCATATATTTT | CASSSAGQGAGNTIYF
TRBJ2-5 | TRBV2 | TRBD2 | - | TGTGCCAGCAGTGGACTAGCGGGAAGAGAGACCCAGTACTTC | CASSGLAGRETQYF
TRBJ2-5 | TRBV5-1 | - | - | TGCGCCAGCAGCTTGGCCGGGGCTTGGGGGCCAGAGACCCAGTACTTC | CASSLAGAWGPETQYF
TRBJ1-1 | TRBV18 | - | - | TGTGCCAGCTCACTGACCCACGGTGACAGAATGCTGAACACTGAAGCTTTCTTT | CASSLTHGDRMLNTEAFF
TRBJ1-1 | TRBV6-6 | - | once | TGTGCCAGCAGTTACTCTGTCGAGAGGACTGAAGCTTTCTTT | CASSYSVERTEAFF
TRBJ2-7 | TRBV5-1 | TRBD1 | few | TGCGCCAGCAGGCGGTCTACAGGGGAGTTCAGCAACGAGCAGTACTTC | CASRRSTGEFSNEQYF
TRBJ2-1 | TRBV10-3 | TRBD2 | - | TGTGCCATCGGACTAGCGGGAGACGATGAGCAGTTCTTC | CAIGLAGDDEQFF
TRBJ2-1 | TRBV7-2 | - | - | TGTGCCAGCAGCTTAGCCTTGACTGGTTCCTACAATGAGCAGTTCTTC | CASSLALTGSYNEQFF
TRBJ2-3 | TRBV7-9 | - | - | TGTGCCAGCAGCCTGACTAGTCCAGATACGCAGTATTTT | CASSLTSPDTQYF
TRBJ2-3 | TRBV11-3 | TRBD2 | - | TGTGCCAGCAGGGGACTAGCGGGGGGCACAGATACGCAGTATTTT | CASRGLAGGTDTQYF
TRBJ2-7 | TRBV6-2/TRBV6-3 | TRBD1 | - | TGTGCCAGCAGTTACGACTGGACAGGGGACTACGAGCAGTACTTC | CASSYDWTGDYEQYF
TRBJ2-5 | TRBV5-1 | TRBD2 | - | TGCGCCAGCAGCTTAACTAGCGCCCCAGGGGAGACCCAGTACTTC | CASSLTSAPGETQYF
TRBJ2-3 | TRBV19 | - | - | TGTGCCAGTAGGTCCCTTGTGGCGGGGAGCACAGATACGCAGTATTTT | CASRSLVAGSTDTQYF
TRBJ2-3 | TRBV27 | - | - | TGTGCCAGCACTAGCACCAAGAATACGCAGTATTTT | CASTSTKNTQYF
TRBJ2-2 | TRBV18 | TRBD1 | - | TGTGCCAGCTCACAAAACAGGGGCTCGAACACCGGGGAGCTGTTTTTT | CASSQNRGSNTGELFF
TRBJ2-1 | TRBV15 | TRBD2 | - | TGTGCCACCAGCAGAGTGTTTGGGGCGGGGGATGCCTACAATGAGCAGTTCTTC | CATSRVFGAGDAYNEQFF
TRBJ2-3 | TRBV11-3 | TRBD1 | - | TGTGCCAGCAGCGCGCGGGACAGGGGGCTGGGAGATACGCAGTATTTT | CASSARDRGLGDTQYF
TRBJ2-2 | TRBV7-9 | - | - | TGTGCCAGCAGCTTAGACTTTCGACAGCGTAACACCGGGGAGCTGTTTTTT | CASSLDFRQRNTGELFF
TRBJ2-7 | TRBV2 | - | once | TGTGCCAGCTTGGACAGTCCCTACGAGCAGTACTTC | CASLDSPYEQYF
TRBJ1-1 | TRBV5-3 | - | - | TGTGCCAGAAGCTTGGCAGGGGACACTGAAGCTTTCTTT | CARSLAGDTEAFF
TRBJ2-1 | TRBV4-1 | TRBD2 | - | TGCGCCAGCAGCCTGGATTCTAGCGGGAGTATCTATGAGCAGTTCTTC | CASSLDSSGSIYEQFF
TRBJ1-2 | TRBV19 | TRBD1 | - | TGTGCCAGTAGTAAGACAGGGCTTGGCTATGGCTACACCTTC | CASSKTGLGYGYTF
TRBJ2-7 | TRBV2 | - | few | TGTGCCAGCAGTGGGTCGACAGCCTACGAGCAGTACTTC | CASSGSTAYEQYF
TRBJ1-5 | TRBV7-9 | TRBD1 | - | TGTGCCAGCAGAGGGGAAGGGGGCCAGCCCCAGCATTTT | CASRGEGGQPQHF
TRBJ2-1 | TRBV4-3 | TRBD2 | - | TGCGCCAGCAGCCAAGCAACGGGACTAGCGGGGATGGCTTTGAGTGAGCAGTTCTTC | CASSQATGLAGMALSEQFF
TRBJ2-1 | TRBV29-1 | - | - | TGCAGCGTTGGGGGGGTTGATGAGCAGTTCTTC | CSVGGVDEQFF
TRBJ1-2 | TRBV29-1 | - | - | TGCAGCGTTGAGGGGGGGGCTAACTATGGCTACACCTTC | CSVEGGANYGYTF
TRBJ2-3 | TRBV9 | - | - | TGTGCCAGCAGCGTCGCTCAACGGGGAGATACGCAGTATTTT | CASSVAQRGDTQYF
TRBJ2-3 | TRBV7-6 | TRBD2 | - | TGTGCCAGCAGCTTCGGTTTAGGCGGGAGTGGCACAGATACGCAGTATTTT | CASSFGLGGSGTDTQYF
TRBJ2-7 | TRBV9 | - | - | TGTGCCAGCAGCTCCGGACAGACCTACGAGCAGTACTTC | CASSSGQTYEQYF
TRBJ2-7 | TRBV14 | - | - | TGTGCCAGCAGCCAAGAGACAGGATCCTACGAGCAGTACTTC | CASSQETGSYEQYF
TRBJ2-7 | TRBV6-6 | TRBD1 | once | TGTGCCAGCAGTTTTAAGGGGGCCCACGAGCAGTACTTC | CASSFKGAHEQYF